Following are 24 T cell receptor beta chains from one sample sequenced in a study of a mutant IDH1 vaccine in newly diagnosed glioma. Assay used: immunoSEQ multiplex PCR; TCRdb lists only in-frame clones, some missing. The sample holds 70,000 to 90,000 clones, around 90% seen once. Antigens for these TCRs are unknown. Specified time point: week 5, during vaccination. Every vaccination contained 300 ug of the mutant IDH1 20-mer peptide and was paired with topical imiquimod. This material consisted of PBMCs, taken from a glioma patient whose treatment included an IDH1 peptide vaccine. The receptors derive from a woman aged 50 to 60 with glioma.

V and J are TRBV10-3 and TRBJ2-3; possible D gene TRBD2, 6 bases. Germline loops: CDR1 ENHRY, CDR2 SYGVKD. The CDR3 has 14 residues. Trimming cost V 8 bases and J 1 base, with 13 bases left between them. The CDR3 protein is CAISPGSGTDTQYF. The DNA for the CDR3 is TGTGCCATCTCTCCCGGGAGCGGCACAGATACGCAGTATTTT.

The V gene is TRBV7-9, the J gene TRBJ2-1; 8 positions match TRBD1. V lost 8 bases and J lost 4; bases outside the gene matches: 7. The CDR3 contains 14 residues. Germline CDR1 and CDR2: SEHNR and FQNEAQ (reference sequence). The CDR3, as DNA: TGTGCCAGCGACTCCGGGACAGGATACAATGAGCAGTTCTTC. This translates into CASDSGTGYNEQFF.

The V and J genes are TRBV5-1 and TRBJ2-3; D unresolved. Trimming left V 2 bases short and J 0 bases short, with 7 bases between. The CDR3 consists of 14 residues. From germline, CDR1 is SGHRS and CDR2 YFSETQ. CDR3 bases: TGCGCCAGCAGCTTAACAGAGAGCACAGATACGCAGTATTTT. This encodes CASSLTESTDTQYF.

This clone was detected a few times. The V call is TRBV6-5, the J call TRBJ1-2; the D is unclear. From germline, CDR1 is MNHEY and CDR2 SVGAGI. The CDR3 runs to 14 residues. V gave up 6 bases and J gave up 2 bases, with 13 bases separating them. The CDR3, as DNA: TGTGCCAGCAGCCCCGATGGGTGGAACTATGGCTACACCTTC. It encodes CASSPDGWNYGYTF.

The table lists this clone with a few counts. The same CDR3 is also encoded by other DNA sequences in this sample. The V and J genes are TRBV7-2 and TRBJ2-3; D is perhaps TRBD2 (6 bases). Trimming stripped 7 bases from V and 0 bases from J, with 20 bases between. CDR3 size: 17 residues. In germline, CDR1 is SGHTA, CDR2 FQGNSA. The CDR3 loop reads CASTPGGGITSTDTQYF. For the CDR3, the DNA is TGTGCCAGCACCCCCGGGGGAGGAATTACTAGCACAGATACGCAGTATTTT. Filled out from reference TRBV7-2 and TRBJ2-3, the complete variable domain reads GAGVSQSPSNKVTEKGKDVELRCDPISGHTALYWYRQSLGQGLEFLIYFQGNSAPDKSGLPSDRFSAERTGGSVSTLTIQRTQQEDSAVYLCASTPGGGITSTDTQYFGPGTRLTVL.

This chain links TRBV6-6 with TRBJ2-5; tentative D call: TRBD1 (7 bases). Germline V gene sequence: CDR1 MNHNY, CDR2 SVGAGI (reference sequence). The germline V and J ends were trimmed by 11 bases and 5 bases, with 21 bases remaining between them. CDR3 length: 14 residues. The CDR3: CASRGRQGSETQYF. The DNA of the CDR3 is TGTGCCTCTCGGGGGAGACAGGGCTCCGAGACCCAGTACTTC.

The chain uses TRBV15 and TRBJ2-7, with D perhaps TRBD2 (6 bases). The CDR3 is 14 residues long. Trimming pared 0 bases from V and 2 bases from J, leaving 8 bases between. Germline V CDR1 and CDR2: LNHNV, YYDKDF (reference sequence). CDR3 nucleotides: TGTGCCACCAGCAGAGATCGGGGGACCTACGAGCAGTACTTC. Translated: CATSRDRGTYEQYF.

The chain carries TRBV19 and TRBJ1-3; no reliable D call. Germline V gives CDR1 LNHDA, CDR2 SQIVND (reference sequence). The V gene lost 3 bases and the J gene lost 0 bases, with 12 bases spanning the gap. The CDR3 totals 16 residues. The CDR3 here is CASSIRPRSSGNTIYF. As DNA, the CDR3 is TGTGCCAGTAGTATCCGGCCCCGAAGCTCTGGAAACACCATATATTTT.

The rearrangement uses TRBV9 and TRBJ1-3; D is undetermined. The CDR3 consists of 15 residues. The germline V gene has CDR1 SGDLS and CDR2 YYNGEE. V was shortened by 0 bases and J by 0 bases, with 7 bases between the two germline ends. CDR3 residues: CASSVDSYSGNTIYF. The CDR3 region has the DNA TGTGCCAGCAGCGTAGATTCATACTCTGGAAACACCATATATTTT.

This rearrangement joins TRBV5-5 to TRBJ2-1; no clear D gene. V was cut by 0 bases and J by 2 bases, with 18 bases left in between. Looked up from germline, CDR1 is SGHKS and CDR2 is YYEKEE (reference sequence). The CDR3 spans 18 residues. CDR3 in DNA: TGTGCCAGCAGCTTGGAATTAGCAGGAGAGCCTACCTACAATGAGCAGTTCTTC. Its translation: CASSLELAGEPTYNEQFF.

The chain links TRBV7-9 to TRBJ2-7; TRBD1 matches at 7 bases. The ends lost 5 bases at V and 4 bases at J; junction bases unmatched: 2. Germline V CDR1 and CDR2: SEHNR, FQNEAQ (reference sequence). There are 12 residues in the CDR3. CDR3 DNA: TGTGCCAGCAGCCCGACAGGGTACGAGCAGTACTTC. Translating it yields CASSPTGYEQYF.

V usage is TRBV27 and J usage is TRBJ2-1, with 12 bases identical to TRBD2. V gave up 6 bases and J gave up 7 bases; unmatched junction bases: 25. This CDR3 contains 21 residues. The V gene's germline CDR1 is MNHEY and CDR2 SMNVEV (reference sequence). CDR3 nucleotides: TGTGCCAGCAGGCCAACCCGGTATGCTAGCGGGAGGGCCCGGGTATCGAATGAGCAGTTCTTC. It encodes CASRPTRYASGRARVSNEQFF.

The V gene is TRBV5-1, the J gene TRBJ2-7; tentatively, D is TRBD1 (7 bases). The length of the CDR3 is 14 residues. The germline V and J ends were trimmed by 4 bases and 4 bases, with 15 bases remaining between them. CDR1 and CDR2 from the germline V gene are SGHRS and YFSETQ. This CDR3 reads CASSPGGGGYEQYF. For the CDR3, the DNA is TGCGCCAGCAGCCCTGGAGGGGGCGGATACGAGCAGTACTTC.

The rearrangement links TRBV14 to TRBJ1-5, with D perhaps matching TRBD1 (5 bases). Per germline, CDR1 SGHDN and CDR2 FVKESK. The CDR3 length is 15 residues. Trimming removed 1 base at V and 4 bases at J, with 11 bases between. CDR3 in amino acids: CASSQGRGLNQPQHF. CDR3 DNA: TGTGCCAGCAGCCAAGGCCGGGGCCTGAATCAGCCCCAGCATTTT.

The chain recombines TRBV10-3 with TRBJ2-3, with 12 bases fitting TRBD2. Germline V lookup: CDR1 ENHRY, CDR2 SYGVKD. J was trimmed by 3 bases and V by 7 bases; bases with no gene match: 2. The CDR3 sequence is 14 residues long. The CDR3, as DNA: TGTGCCATCACCGGACTAGCGGGGACAGATACGCAGTATTTT. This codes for CAITGLAGTDTQYF.

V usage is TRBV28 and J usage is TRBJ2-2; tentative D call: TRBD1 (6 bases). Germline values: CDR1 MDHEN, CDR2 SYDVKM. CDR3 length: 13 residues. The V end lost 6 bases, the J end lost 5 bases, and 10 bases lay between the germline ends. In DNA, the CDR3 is TGTGCCAGCAGACCCGGACAGACCGGGGAGCTGTTTTTT. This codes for CASRPGQTGELFF.

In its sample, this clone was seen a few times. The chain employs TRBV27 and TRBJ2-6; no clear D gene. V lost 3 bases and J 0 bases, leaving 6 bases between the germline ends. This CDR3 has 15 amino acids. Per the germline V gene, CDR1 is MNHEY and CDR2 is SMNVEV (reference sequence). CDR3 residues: CASSFDGSGANVLTF. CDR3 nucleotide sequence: TGTGCCAGCAGTTTTGACGGCTCTGGGGCCAACGTCCTGACTTTC.

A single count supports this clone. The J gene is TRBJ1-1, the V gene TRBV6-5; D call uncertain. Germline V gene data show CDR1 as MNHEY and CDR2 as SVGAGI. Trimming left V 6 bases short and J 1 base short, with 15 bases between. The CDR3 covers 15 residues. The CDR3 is CASRFRTVGNTEAFF. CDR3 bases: TGTGCCAGCAGATTCAGAACCGTTGGGAACACTGAAGCTTTCTTT.

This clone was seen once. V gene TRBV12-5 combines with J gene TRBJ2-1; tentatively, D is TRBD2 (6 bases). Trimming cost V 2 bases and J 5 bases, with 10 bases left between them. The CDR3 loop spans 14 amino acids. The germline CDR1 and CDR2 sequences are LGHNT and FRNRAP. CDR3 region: CASGLFQRDNEQFF. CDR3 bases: TGTGCTAGTGGTTTGTTCCAGCGGGACAATGAGCAGTTCTTC.

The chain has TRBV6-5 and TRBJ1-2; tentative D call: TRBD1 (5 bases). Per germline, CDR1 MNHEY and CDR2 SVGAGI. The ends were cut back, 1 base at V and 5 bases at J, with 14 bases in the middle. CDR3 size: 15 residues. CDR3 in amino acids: CASSYLAHQGYGYTF. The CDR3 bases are TGTGCCAGCAGTTACTTAGCTCATCAGGGATATGGCTACACCTTC.

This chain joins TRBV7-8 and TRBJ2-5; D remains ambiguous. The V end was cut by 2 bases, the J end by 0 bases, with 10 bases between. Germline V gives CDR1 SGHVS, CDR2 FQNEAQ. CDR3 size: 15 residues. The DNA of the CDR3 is TGTGCCAGCAGCTTATCGCTATCGTACCAAGAGACCCAGTACTTC. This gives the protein CASSLSLSYQETQYF.

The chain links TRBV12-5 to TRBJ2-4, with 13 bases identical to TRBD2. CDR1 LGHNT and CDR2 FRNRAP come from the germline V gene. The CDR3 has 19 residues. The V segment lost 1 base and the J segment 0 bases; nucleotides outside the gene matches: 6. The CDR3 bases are TGTGCTAGTGGTTTGGCCCTGGGACTAGCGGGAATAGCCAAAAACATTCAGTACTTC. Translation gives CASGLALGLAGIAKNIQYF.

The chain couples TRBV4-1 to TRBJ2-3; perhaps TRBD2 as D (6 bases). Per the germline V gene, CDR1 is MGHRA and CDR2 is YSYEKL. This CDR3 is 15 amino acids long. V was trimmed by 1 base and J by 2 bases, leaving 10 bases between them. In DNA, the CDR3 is TGCGCCAGCAGCCAAGTGGAGGGATCCACAGATACGCAGTATTTT. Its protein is CASSQVEGSTDTQYF.

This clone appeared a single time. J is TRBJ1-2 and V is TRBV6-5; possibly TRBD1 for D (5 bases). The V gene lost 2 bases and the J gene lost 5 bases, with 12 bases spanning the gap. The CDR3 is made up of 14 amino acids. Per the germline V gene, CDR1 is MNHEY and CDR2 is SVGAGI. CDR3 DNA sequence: TGTGCCAGCAGTTACGACAGAGCCCCATATGGCTACACCTTC. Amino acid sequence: CASSYDRAPYGYTF.